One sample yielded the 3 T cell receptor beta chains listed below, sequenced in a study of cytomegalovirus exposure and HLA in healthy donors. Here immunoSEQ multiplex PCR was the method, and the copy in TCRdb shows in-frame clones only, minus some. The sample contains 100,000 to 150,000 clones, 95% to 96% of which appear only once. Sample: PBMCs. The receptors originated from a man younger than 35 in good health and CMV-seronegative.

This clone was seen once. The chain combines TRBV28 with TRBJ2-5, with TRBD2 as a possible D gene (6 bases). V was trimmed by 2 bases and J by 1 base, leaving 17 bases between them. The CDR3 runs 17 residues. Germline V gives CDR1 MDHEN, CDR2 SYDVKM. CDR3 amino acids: CASSLLRGPGGQETQYF. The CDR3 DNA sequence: TGTGCCAGCAGTTTACTAAGGGGCCCCGGGGGCCAAGAGACCCAGTACTTC.

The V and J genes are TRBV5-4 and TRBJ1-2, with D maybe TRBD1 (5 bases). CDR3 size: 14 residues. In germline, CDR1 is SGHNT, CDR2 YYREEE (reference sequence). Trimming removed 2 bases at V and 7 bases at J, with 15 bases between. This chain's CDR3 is CASSFTEGRVGYTF. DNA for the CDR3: TGTGCCAGCAGCTTCACGGAGGGGCGTGTTGGCTACACCTTC.

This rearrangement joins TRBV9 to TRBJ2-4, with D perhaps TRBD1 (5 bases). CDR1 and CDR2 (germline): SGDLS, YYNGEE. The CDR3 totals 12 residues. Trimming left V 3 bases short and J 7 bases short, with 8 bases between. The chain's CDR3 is CASSGTLNIQYF. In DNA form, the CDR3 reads TGTGCCAGCAGCGGGACATTGAACATTCAGTACTTC.